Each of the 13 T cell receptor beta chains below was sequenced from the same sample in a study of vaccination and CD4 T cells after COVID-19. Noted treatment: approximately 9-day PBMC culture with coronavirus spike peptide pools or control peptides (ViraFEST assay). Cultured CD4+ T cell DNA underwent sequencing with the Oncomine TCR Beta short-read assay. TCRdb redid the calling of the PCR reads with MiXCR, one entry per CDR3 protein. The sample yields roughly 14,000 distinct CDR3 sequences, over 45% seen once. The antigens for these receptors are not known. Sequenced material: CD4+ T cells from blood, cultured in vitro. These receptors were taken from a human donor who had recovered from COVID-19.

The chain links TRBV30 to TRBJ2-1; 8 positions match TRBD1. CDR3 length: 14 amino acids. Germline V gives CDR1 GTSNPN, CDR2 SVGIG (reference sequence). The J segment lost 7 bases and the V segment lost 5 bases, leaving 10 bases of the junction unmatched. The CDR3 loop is CAWAVGQGKNEQFF. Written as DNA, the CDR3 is TGTGCCTGGGCCGTCGGACAGGGTAAGAATGAGCAGTTCTTC.

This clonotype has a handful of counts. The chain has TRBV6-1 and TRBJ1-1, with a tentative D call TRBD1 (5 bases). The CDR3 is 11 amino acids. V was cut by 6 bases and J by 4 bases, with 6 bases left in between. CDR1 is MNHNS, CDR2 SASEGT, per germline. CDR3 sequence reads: CASSGGTEAFF. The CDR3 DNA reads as TGTGCCAGCAGCGGGGGCACTGAAGCTTTCTTT.

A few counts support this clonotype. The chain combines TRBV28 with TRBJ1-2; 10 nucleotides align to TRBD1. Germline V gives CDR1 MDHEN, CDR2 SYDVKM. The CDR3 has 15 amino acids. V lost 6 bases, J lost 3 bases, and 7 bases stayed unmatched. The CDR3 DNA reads TGTGCCAGCAGGGGGGGAGGACAGGGGGACTATGGCTACACCTTC. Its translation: CASRGGGQGDYGYTF.

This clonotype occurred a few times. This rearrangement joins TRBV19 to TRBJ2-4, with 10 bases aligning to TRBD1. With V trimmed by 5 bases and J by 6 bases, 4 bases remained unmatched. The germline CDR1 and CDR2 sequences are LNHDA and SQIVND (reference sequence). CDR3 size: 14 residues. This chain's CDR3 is CASSPRDRGNIQYF. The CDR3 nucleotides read TGTGCCAGTAGTCCGAGGGACAGGGGAAACATTCAGTACTTC.

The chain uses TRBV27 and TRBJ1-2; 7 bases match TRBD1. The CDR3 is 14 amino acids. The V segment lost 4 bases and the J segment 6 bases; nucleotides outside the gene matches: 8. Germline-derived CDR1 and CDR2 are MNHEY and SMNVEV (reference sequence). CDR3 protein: CASSSLDRSNGYTF. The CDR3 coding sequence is TGTGCCAGCAGTTCCTTGGACAGGTCAAATGGCTACACCTTC.

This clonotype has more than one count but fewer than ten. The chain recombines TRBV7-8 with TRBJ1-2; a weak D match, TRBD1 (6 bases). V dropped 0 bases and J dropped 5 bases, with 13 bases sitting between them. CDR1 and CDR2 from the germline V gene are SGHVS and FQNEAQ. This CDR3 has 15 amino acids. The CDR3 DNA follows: TGTGCCAGCAGCTTAGCCGTCGGGGGGCATTATGGCTACACCTTC. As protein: CASSLAVGGHYGYTF.

The CDR3 here is CASSLSDWAGGSYEQYF. The CDR3 coding sequence is TGTGCCAGCAGCTTATCGGACTGGGCAGGGGGTTCCTACGAGCAGTACTTC. The chain carries TRBV7-9 and TRBJ2-7, with TRBD1 identical over 7 bases. This CDR3 is built from 17 residues. Germline assignment: CDR1 SEHNR and CDR2 FQNEAQ (reference sequence). Germline trimming cut 2 bases from V and 1 base from J; bases unmatched to any gene: 11.

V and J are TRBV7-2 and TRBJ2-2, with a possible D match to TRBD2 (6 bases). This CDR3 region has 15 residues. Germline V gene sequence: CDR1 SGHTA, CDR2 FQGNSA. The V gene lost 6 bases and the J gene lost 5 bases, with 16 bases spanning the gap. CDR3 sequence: CASRKDAGGTGELFF. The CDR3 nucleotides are TGTGCCAGCAGGAAAGACGCTGGGGGGACCGGGGAGCTGTTTTTT.

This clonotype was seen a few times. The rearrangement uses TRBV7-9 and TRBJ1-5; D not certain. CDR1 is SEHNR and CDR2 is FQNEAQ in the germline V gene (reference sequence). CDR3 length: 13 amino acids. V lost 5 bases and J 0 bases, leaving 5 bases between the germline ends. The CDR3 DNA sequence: TGTGCCAGCAGCCAATATAGCAATCAGCCCCAGCATTTT. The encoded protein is CASSQYSNQPQHF. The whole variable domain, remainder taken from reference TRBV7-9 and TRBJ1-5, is DTGVSQNPRHKITKRGQNVTFRCDPISEHNRLYWYRQTLGQGPEFLTYFQNEAQLEKSRLLSDRFSAERPKGSFSTLEIQRTEQGDSAMYLCASSQYSNQPQHFGDGTRLSIL.

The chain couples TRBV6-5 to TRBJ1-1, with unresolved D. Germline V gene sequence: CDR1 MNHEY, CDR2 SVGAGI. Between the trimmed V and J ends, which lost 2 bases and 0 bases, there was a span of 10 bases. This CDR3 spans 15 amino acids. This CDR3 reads CASSYAREMNTEAFF. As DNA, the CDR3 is TGTGCCAGCAGTTACGCGAGAGAAATGAACACTGAAGCTTTCTTT.

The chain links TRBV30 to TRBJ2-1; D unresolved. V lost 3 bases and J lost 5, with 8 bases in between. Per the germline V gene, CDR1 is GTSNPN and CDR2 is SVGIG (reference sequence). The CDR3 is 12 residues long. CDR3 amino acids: CAWRPGDNEQFF. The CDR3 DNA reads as TGTGCCTGGAGACCGGGTGACAATGAGCAGTTCTTC.

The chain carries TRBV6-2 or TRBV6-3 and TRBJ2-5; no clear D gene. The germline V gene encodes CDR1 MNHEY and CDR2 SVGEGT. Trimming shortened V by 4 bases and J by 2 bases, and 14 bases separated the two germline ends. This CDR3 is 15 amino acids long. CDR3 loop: CASSLTRAPQETQYF. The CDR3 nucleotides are TGTGCCAGCAGTTTGACCCGGGCCCCACAAGAGACCCAGTACTTC.

The CDR3 DNA reads as TGTGCCAGCAGCTTAGTAGCGGGGACAAGCACAGATACGCAGTATTTT. Its translation is CASSLVAGTSTDTQYF. The chain recombines TRBV7-8 with TRBJ2-3; TRBD2 aligns across 8 bases. Trimming at V came to 1 base and at J to 0 bases, leaving 3 bases not matched to a gene. Germline V CDR1 and CDR2: SGHVS, FQNEAQ. The CDR3 loop spans 16 amino acids.